The entry below describes one TCR beta chain. Its matching antigen is unknown. The sample originates from a study of T cells in narcolepsy. Findings and limits, study-wide: Autoreactive clonotypes reportedly recurred in blood of same and different patients, not controls. Autoreactive HCRT-specific and TRIB2-specific clonotypes were marked in same-patient CSF-versus-blood CD4+ comparisons.

With 5 bases clipped from V and 7 bases from J, the junction kept 4 bases outside the gene matches. The CDR3 covers 15 residues. The germline V gene has CDR1 MNHEY and CDR2 SMNVEV (reference sequence). The method was immunoSEQ multiplex PCR; TCRdb's version includes in-frame clones alone and lacks a portion of them. This sample yields roughly 30,000 clones, of which around four fifths are seen a single time; about 1.2% belongs to the top ten. The chain joins TRBV27 to TRBJ2-2, with 13 positions matching TRBD2. The sequenced sample was CD45RA- memory CD4+ T cells from PBMCs. This TCR derives from a human donor with narcolepsy. DNA for the CDR3: TGTGCCAGCAGTACTAGCGGGAGGGCCATCGGGGAGCTGTTTTTT. This encodes CASSTSGRAIGELFF.